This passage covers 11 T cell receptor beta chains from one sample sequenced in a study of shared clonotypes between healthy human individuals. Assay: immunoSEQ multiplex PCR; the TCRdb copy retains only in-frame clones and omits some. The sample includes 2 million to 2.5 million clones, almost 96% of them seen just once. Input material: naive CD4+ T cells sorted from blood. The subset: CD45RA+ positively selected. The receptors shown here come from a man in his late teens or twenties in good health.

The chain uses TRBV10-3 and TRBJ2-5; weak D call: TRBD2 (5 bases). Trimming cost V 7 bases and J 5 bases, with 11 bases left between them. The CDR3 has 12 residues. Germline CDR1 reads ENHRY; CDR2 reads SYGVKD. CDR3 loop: CAIKQTGETQYF. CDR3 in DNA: TGTGCCATCAAACAGACGGGGGAGACCCAGTACTTC.

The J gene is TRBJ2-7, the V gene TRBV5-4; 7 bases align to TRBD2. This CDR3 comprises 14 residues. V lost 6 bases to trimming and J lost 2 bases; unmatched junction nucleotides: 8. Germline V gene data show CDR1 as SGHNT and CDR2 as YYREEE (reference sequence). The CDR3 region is CASKTDGGTYEQYF. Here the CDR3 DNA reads TGTGCCAGCAAAACGGACGGGGGGACCTACGAGCAGTACTTC.

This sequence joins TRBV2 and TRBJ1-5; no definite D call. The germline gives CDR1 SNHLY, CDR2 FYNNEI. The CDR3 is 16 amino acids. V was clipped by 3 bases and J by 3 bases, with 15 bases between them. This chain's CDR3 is CASSERRQENNQPQHF. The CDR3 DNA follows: TGTGCCAGCAGTGAGAGGCGGCAGGAGAACAATCAGCCCCAGCATTTT.

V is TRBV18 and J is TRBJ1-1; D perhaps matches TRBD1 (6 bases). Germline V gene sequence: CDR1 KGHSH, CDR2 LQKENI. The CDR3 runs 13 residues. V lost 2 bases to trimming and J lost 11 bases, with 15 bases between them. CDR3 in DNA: TGTGCCAGCTCACCAGGTGGGGGCTGGGAGGCTTTCTTT. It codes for CASSPGGGWEAFF.

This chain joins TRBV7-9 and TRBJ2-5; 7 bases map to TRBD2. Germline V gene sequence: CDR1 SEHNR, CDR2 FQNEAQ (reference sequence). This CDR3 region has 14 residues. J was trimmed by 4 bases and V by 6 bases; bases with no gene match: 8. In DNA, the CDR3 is TGTGCCAGCAGGCTAGCGGAGGTGGGAGAGACCCAGTACTTC. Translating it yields CASRLAEVGETQYF.

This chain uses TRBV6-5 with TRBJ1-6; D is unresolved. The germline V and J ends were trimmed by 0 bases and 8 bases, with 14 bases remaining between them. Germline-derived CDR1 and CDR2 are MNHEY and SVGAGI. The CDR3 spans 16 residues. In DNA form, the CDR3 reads TGTGCCAGCAGTTACTCCGACGCTGGTAATTATTCACCCCTCCACTTT. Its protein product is CASSYSDAGNYSPLHF.

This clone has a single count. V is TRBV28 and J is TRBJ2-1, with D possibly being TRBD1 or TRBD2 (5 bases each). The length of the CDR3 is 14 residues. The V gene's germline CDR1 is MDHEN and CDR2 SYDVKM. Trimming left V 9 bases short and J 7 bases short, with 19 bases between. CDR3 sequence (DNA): TGTGCCAGTACCGGGACGCAGACGAGGAATGAGCAGTTCTTC. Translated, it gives CASTGTQTRNEQFF.

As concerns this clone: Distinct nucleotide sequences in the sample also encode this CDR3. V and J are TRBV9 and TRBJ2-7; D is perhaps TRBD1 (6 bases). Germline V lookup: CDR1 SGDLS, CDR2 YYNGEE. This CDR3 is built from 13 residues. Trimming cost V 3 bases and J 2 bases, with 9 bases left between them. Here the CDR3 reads CASSGRGTYEQYF. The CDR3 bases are TGTGCCAGCAGCGGAAGGGGGACCTACGAGCAGTACTTC. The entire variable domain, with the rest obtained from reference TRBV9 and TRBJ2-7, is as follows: DSGVTQTPKHLITATGQRVTLRCSPRSGDLSVYWYQQSLDQGLQFLIQYYNGEERAKGNILERFSAQQFPDLHSELNLSSLELGDSALYFCASSGRGTYEQYFGPGTRLTVT.

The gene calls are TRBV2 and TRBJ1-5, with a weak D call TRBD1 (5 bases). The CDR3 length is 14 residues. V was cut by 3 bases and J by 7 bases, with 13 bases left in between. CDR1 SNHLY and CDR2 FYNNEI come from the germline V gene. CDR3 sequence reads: CASSEGRVLQPQHF. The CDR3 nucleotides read TGTGCCAGCAGTGAGGGCAGGGTATTGCAGCCCCAGCATTTT.

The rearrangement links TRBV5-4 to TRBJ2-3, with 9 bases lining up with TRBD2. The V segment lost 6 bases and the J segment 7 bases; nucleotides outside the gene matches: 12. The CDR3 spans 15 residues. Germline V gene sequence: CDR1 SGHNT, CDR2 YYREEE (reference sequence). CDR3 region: CASTQGAGGTNTQYF. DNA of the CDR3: TGTGCCAGCACCCAAGGGGCGGGAGGGACGAATACGCAGTATTTT.

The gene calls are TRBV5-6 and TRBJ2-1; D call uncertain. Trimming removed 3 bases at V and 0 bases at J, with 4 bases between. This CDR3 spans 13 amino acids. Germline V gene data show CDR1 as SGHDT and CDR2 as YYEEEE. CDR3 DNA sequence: TGTGCCAGCAGCTACAGCTCCTACAATGAGCAGTTCTTC. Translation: CASSYSSYNEQFF. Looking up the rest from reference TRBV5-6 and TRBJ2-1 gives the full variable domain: DAGVTQSPTHLIKTRGQQVTLRCSPKSGHDTVSWYQQALGQGPQFIFQYYEEEERQRGNFPDRFSGHQFPNYSSELNVNALLLGDSALYLCASSYSSYNEQFFGPGTRLTVL.